The present T cell receptor beta chain was sequenced within a study of cytomegalovirus exposure and HLA in healthy donors. Study-wide points: Presence/absence analyses assumed roughly uniform sequencing depth across donors, which may not hold. There were 150 to 200 TCR beta chains listed as cytomegalovirus-associated. In vitro checks showed that a few CMV-associated chains really do target CMV antigens.

This clone appeared a few times. The antigen remains undetermined. Trimming shortened V by 8 bases and J by 3 bases, and 10 bases separated the two germline ends. This CDR3 has 11 residues. Germline V CDR1 and CDR2: SQVTM, ANQGSEA. PCR employed 60 Vbeta and 13 Jbeta primers. TCRdb's table, derived via immunoSEQ multiplex PCR, lists solely in-frame clones and lacks some. The sample lists about 140,000 clones, roughly 77% seen once, with approximately 3% in the top ten. What was sequenced was PBMCs. The chain couples TRBV29-1 to TRBJ1-1; D uncertain. This TCR derives from a female donor in good health and CMV-seronegative. The CDR3 nucleotides read TGCAGCTTCACGAGGGACACTGAAGCTTTCTTT. Residues: CSFTRDTEAFF.